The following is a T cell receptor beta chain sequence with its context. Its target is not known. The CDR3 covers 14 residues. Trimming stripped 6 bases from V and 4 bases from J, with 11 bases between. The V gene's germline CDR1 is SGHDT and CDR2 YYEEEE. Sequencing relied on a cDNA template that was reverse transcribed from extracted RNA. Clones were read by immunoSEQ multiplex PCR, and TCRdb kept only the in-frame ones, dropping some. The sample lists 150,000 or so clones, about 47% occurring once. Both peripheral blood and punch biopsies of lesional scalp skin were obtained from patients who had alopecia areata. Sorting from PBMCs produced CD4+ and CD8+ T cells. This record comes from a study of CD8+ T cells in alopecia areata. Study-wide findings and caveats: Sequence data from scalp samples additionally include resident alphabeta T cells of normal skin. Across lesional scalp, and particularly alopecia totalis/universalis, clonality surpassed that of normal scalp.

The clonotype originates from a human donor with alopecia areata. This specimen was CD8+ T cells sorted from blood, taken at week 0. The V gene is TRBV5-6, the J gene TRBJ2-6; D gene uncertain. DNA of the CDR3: TGTGCCAGCACTCCCGGGTGGGGGGCCAACGTCCTGACTTTC. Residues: CASTPGWGANVLTF. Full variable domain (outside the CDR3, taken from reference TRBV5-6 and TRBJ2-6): DAGVTQSPTHLIKTRGQQVTLRCSPKSGHDTVSWYQQALGQGPQFIFQYYEEEERQRGNFPDRFSGHQFPNYSSELNVNALLLGDSALYLCASTPGWGANVLTFGAGSRLTVL.